Listed here are 19 T cell receptor beta chains from one sample, sequenced in a study of CD8 T cells in Susac syndrome. RNA was extracted with the RNeasy kit, and a quantity of roughly 0.5 to 1 ug was reverse transcribed using random hexamers. MiXCR, applied by TCRdb to the immunoSEQ multiplex PCR reads, yields one record per CDR3 protein. This sample has about 430,000 distinct CDR3 sequences, with roughly 85% found just once. Sequencing was performed on CD8+ T cells from PBMCs. The receptors come from a human donor with multiple sclerosis.

The V and J genes are TRBV29-1 and TRBJ1-2; D gene uncertain. The CDR3 is 11 residues long. Germline CDR1 reads SQVTM; CDR2 reads ANQGSEA. With 3 bases removed from V and 6 bases from J, the gap between germline ends came to 8 bases. The CDR3 protein is CSVDLGNGYTF. The CDR3 DNA follows: TGCAGCGTTGATTTGGGAAATGGCTACACCTTC.

The chain couples TRBV5-5 to TRBJ1-2; weak D call: TRBD1 (5 bases). With 0 bases removed from V and 2 bases from J, the gap between germline ends came to 14 bases. CDR3 size: 16 residues. CDR1 is SGHKS and CDR2 is YYEKEE in the germline V gene (reference sequence). The CDR3 DNA follows: TGTGCCAGCAGCTTGGCCTTGGGGGAACTAAACTATGGCTACACCTTC. It yields the protein CASSLALGELNYGYTF.

This clonotype showed up just a few times. The genes are TRBV29-1 and TRBJ1-1, with D hard to call. CDR3 length: 13 residues. Trimming removed 0 bases at V and 2 bases at J, with 7 bases between. Germline assignment: CDR1 SQVTM and CDR2 ANQGSEA. CDR3 protein: CSVEDAVNTEAFF. In nucleotides, the CDR3 is TGCAGCGTTGAAGACGCGGTAAACACTGAAGCTTTCTTT.

The CDR3 reads CASSNPVLNEQFF. In DNA, the CDR3 is TGTGCCAGCAGTAACCCCGTCCTTAATGAGCAGTTCTTC. The chain combines TRBV6-2 or TRBV6-3 with TRBJ2-1; no clear D. V was pared by 5 bases and J by 7 bases, with 12 bases between. This CDR3 is built from 13 residues. The V gene's germline CDR1 is MNHEY and CDR2 SVGEGT.

CDR3 amino acids: CASRPGAAGYEQYF. In DNA, the CDR3 is TGTGCCAGCAGGCCCGGAGCGGCTGGCTACGAGCAGTACTTC. This chain joins TRBV27 and TRBJ2-7; weak D call: TRBD2 (5 bases). The CDR3 is made up of 14 amino acids. CDR1 is MNHEY, CDR2 SMNVEV, per germline (reference sequence). Deletions cut 6 bases from V and 3 bases from J, with 15 bases between.

Only one count was recorded for this clonotype. This chain joins TRBV12-3 or TRBV12-4 and TRBJ1-2, with unresolved D. V lost 5 bases and J 2 bases, leaving 9 bases between the germline ends. This CDR3 has 13 residues. CDR3 amino acids: CASSADLNYGYTF. The CDR3 nucleotides read TGTGCCAGCAGTGCAGACCTGAACTATGGCTACACCTTC.

The chain joins TRBV7-9 to TRBJ1-2, with D unresolved. Per germline, CDR1 SEHNR and CDR2 FQNEAQ (reference sequence). Trimming shortened V by 5 bases and J by 4 bases, and 17 bases separated the two germline ends. The CDR3 is 15 amino acids. The CDR3 bases are TGTGCCAGCAGCGGAGAGCCGGGTGTGGCCTATGGCTACACCTTC. Residues: CASSGEPGVAYGYTF.

The V and J genes are TRBV29-1 and TRBJ1-2; D gene ambiguous. V lost 7 bases and J lost 7, with 10 bases in between. Germline CDR1 and CDR2: SQVTM and ANQGSEA. The CDR3 totals 10 residues. CDR3 region: CSATETGYTF. The CDR3 bases are TGCAGCGCCACAGAGACTGGCTACACCTTC.

This clonotype has a single count. The chain links TRBV5-1 to TRBJ1-1; no firm D call. The V gene lost 7 bases and the J gene lost 4 bases, with 14 bases spanning the gap. This CDR3 is built from 13 residues. Germline CDR1 and CDR2: SGHRS and YFSETQ. The CDR3 sequence is CASSDRAVTEAFF. CDR3 nucleotide sequence: TGCGCCAGCTCGGATCGGGCAGTCACTGAAGCTTTCTTT.

The rearrangement joins TRBV4-1 to TRBJ1-5; TRBD1 aligns across 9 bases. Germline CDR1 MGHRA, CDR2 YSYEKL. With 0 bases clipped from V and 7 bases from J, the junction kept 7 bases outside the gene matches. The CDR3 has 16 amino acids. The CDR3 DNA reads as TGCGCCAGCAGCCAAGAGGCGGGACAGGGAGACCAGCCCCAGCATTTT. Translation: CASSQEAGQGDQPQHF.

This chain joins TRBV27 and TRBJ1-4; 7 bases are shared with TRBD1. The ends lost 3 bases at V and 0 bases at J; junction bases unmatched: 10. Germline V gene data show CDR1 as MNHEY and CDR2 as SMNVEV (reference sequence). This CDR3 has 18 residues. The CDR3 is CASSLAATGSATNEKLFF. The CDR3 DNA follows: TGTGCCAGCAGTTTGGCCGCGACAGGGAGTGCAACTAATGAAAAACTGTTTTTT.

V gene TRBV7-9 combines with J gene TRBJ2-5, with D hard to call. The ends were cut back, 1 base at V and 3 bases at J, with 15 bases in the middle. The CDR3 has 16 residues. Germline V lookup: CDR1 SEHNR, CDR2 FQNEAQ (reference sequence). The CDR3 bases are TGTGCCAGCAGCTTAGTTGTCCAGGCCGGTAAAGAGACCCAGTACTTC. As protein: CASSLVVQAGKETQYF. The variable domain in full, with the rest retrieved from reference TRBV7-9 and TRBJ2-5, is DTGVSQNPRHKITKRGQNVTFRCDPISEHNRLYWYRQTLGQGPEFLTYFQNEAQLEKSRLLSDRFSAERPKGSFSTLEIQRTEQGDSAMYLCASSLVVQAGKETQYFGPGTRLLVL.

This sequence joins TRBV27 and TRBJ2-2; D is undetermined. Trimming left V 7 bases short and J 1 base short, with 13 bases between. This CDR3 spans 15 amino acids. Germline lookup yields CDR1 MNHEY and CDR2 SMNVEV (reference sequence). CDR3 DNA: TGTGCCAGCACTACTTCCTTAAAGAACACCGGGGAGCTGTTTTTT. This sequence encodes CASTTSLKNTGELFF.

This sequence joins TRBV6-5 and TRBJ2-1, with 9 bases fitting TRBD1. Germline V gives CDR1 MNHEY, CDR2 SVGAGI. This CDR3 region has 14 residues. J gave up 8 bases and V 2 bases, and 4 bases lay outside the gene matches. The chain's CDR3 is CASSYGDREDEQFF. CDR3 nucleotide sequence: TGTGCCAGCAGTTACGGGGACAGGGAAGATGAGCAGTTCTTC.

The CDR3 DNA reads as TGTGCCAGCAGGATCCCCCGGACAGCCATGAACACTGAAGCTTTCTTT. Translation: CASRIPRTAMNTEAFF. The rearrangement joins TRBV7-4 to TRBJ1-1; perhaps TRBD1 as D (6 bases). V gave up 6 bases and J gave up 0 bases, with 17 bases separating them. Per germline, CDR1 SGHVT and CDR2 SQSDAQ. The CDR3 length is 16 residues. The whole variable domain, remainder taken from reference TRBV7-4 and TRBJ1-1, is GAGVSQSPRYKVAKRGRDVALRCDSISGHVTLYWYRQTLGQGSEVLTYSQSDAQRDKSGRPSGRFSAERPERSVSTLKIQRTEQGDSAVYLCASRIPRTAMNTEAFFGQGTRLTVV.

The chain carries TRBV4-2 and TRBJ1-2, with a weak D call TRBD1 (6 bases). The germline gives CDR1 LGHNA, CDR2 YNFKEQ. V lost 0 bases and J lost 1, with 12 bases in between. The CDR3 extends over 16 amino acids. In DNA, the CDR3 is TGTGCCAGCAGCCAAGACGCGTGGACAGATAACTATGGCTACACCTTC. Its translation: CASSQDAWTDNYGYTF.

This clonotype was counted once. The chain has TRBV20-1 and TRBJ1-1; maybe TRBD1 (5 bases). Trimming removed 3 bases at V and 12 bases at J, with 14 bases between. CDR1 is DFQATT, CDR2 SNEGSKA, per germline (reference sequence). CDR3 length equals 11 residues. The CDR3 loop is CSARNQGKTFF. DNA of the CDR3: TGCAGTGCTAGGAACCAGGGTAAAACTTTCTTT.

DNA for the CDR3: TGTGCCAGCAGGGCGACTAGCGGGGGGTTTTATACGAACACCGGGGAGCTGTTTTTT. It encodes CASRATSGGFYTNTGELFF. This chain uses TRBV6-1 with TRBJ2-2; TRBD2 matches at 13 bases. The V gene's germline CDR1 is MNHNS and CDR2 SASEGT. The CDR3 totals 19 residues. Losses at the gene ends were 6 bases for V and 0 bases for J; bases not matched to a gene: 10.

The gene calls are TRBV18 and TRBJ2-3, with 13 bases fitting TRBD2. The CDR3 covers 17 residues. Germline CDR1 KGHSH, CDR2 LQKENI. V shed 3 bases and J 4 bases; nucleotides not matched to a gene: 7. CDR3 DNA: TGTGCCAGCTCACCCAGCACTAGCGGGAGGGCCTCAGATACGCAGTATTTT. It is translated as CASSPSTSGRASDTQYF. The variable domain in full, with the rest retrieved from reference TRBV18 and TRBJ2-3, is NAGVMQNPRHLVRRRGQEARLRCSPMKGHSHVYWYRQLPEEGLKFMVYLQKENIIDESGMPKERFSAEFPKEGPSILRIQQVVRGDSAAYFCASSPSTSGRASDTQYFGPGTRLTVL.